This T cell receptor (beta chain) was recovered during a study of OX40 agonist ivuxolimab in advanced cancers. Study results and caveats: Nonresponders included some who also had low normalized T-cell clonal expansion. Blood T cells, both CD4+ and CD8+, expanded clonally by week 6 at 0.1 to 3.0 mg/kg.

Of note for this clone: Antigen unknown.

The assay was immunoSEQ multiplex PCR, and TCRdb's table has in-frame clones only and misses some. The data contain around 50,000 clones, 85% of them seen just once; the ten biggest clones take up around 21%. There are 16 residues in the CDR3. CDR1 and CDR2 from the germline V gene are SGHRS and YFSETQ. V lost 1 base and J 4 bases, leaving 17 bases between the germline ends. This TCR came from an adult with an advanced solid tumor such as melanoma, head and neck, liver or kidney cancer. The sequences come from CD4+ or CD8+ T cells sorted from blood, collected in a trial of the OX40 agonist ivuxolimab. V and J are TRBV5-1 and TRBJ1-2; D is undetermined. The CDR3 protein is CASSLSPRGVGYGYTF. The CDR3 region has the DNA TGCGCCAGCAGCTTGTCTCCCCGGGGAGTCGGCTATGGCTACACCTTC.